This T cell receptor (beta chain) was recorded in a study of cytomegalovirus exposure and HLA in healthy donors. Findings and limits, study-wide: Per a later analysis, 15,000 to 20,000 TCR beta sequences showed association with HLA alleles at 0.05 false discovery rate. According to the study, around 180 TCR beta chains were cytomegalovirus-associated.

This clone is a singleton in its sample. The antigen remains undetermined. The PCR used 60 Vbeta and 13 Jbeta primers. Assay: immunoSEQ multiplex PCR; the TCRdb copy retains only in-frame clones and omits some. The table has around 140,000 clones, 75% to 80% seen once; the top ten hold 1.5% to 2%. The receptor was derived from a female donor in good health and CMV-seronegative. What was sequenced was PBMCs.

CDR3 region: CASSLYSEQYF. As DNA, the CDR3 is TGTGCCAGCAGCTTATACAGCGAGCAGTACTTC. The V and J genes are TRBV7-2 and TRBJ2-7; D is unclear. Deletions cut 2 bases from V and 6 bases from J, with 5 bases between. The CDR3 is 11 residues long. Per the germline V gene, CDR1 is SGHTA and CDR2 is FQGNSA.